A selection of T cell receptor beta chains follows, all from one sample in a study of cytomegalovirus exposure and HLA in healthy donors. Only in-frame clones appear in the TCRdb table, and some are missing; sequencing was by immunoSEQ multiplex PCR. Of 150,000 to 200,000 clones in the sample, around 84% were seen once. The sequencing sample was made of PBMCs. These receptor sequences come from a girl aged 2-9 years in good health and CMV-seropositive. CDR3s include the opening cysteine and the closing phenylalanine or tryptophan. A D gene is named only where the DNA matches it firmly. Only part of the rows carry a size: once, few, many, or a class if the clone is expanded.

clone_size d_call j_call v_call cdr3_aa cdr3_nt
few . TRBJ2-3 TRBV6-1 CASSDPGPDTQYF TGTGCCAGCAGTGATCCAGGGCCAGATACGCAGTATTTT
. . TRBJ1-2 TRBV2 CASSELLNRDTFNYGYTF TGTGCCAGCAGTGAGCTCTTAAACCGGGACACATTTAACTATGGCTACACCTTC
. . TRBJ1-1 TRBV12-2 CASRPTGMNTEAFF TGTGCAAGTCGCCCGACTGGCATGAACACTGAAGCTTTCTTT
once TRBD1 TRBJ1-2 TRBV28 CASSFRRRTGTRYGYTF TGTGCCAGCAGTTTCCGGCGAAGGACAGGGACGCGGTATGGCTACACCTTC
. TRBD1 TRBJ2-3 TRBV11-2 CASSFSPTGGLWTDTQYF TGTGCCAGCAGCTTTTCCCCAACAGGGGGTTTGTGGACAGATACGCAGTATTTT
. . TRBJ1-6 TRBV16 CASSQRSGGASSYNSPLHF TGTGCCAGCAGCCAACGGAGCGGGGGGGCCAGCTCCTATAATTCACCCCTCCACTTT
. TRBD1 TRBJ1-1 TRBV5-6 CASSTDRGYTEAFF TGTGCCAGCAGTACGGACAGGGGATATACTGAAGCTTTCTTT
. . TRBJ1-3 TRBV7-9 CASSPPGIRGSGNTIYF TGTGCCAGCAGCCCGCCCGGGATCCGGGGCTCTGGAAACACCATATATTTT
. . TRBJ2-7 TRBV5-1 CASSLDRVVEQYF TGCGCCAGCAGCTTGGACAGGGTGGTCGAGCAGTACTTC
. . TRBJ2-2 TRBV7-3 CASSLLRQGSTGELFF TGTGCCAGCAGCTTATTGCGCCAGGGGAGCACCGGGGAGCTGTTTTTT
once . TRBJ1-2 TRBV27 CASSLNFGVGAGYGYTF TGTGCCAGCAGTTTGAATTTTGGGGTTGGGGCTGGCTATGGCTACACCTTC
few . TRBJ1-2 TRBV30 CAWSLITGVKYTF TGTGCCTGGAGCTTAATAACCGGGGTTAAATACACCTTC
. . TRBJ1-5 TRBV2 CASSEAPDSGLYSNQPQHF TGTGCCAGCAGTGAAGCGCCGGACAGCGGCCTTTATAGCAATCAGCCCCAGCATTTT
. TRBD2 TRBJ2-3 TRBV25-1 CASSERGGGRHTDTQYF TGTGCCAGCAGTGAACGGGGGGGCGGGAGGCACACAGATACGCAGTATTTT
few . TRBJ2-1 TRBV25-1 CASSEPSAFYNEQFF TGTGCCAGCAGTGAACCTAGCGCCTTCTACAATGAGCAGTTCTTC
. . TRBJ1-2 TRBV5-4 CASSLVGGTNYGYTF TGTGCCAGCAGCTTGGTGGGGGGGACAAACTATGGCTACACCTTC
. . TRBJ1-5 TRBV30 CAWSVAGRNQPQHF TGTGCCTGGAGTGTTGCGGGTAGAAATCAGCCCCAGCATTTT
once TRBD2 TRBJ2-1 TRBV7-3 CASSSPLAGGSYNEQFF TGTGCCAGCAGCTCCCCACTAGCGGGAGGTTCCTACAATGAGCAGTTCTTC
few . TRBJ2-7 TRBV10-3 CAIRQGYEQYF TGTGCCATCAGGCAGGGCTACGAGCAGTACTTC
. . TRBJ2-2 TRBV7-2 CASSLVGGSGGELFF TGTGCCAGCAGCTTAGTCGGTGGGTCAGGCGGGGAGCTGTTTTTT
. . TRBJ1-1 TRBV5-1 CASSFSVAGLAEAFF TGCGCCAGCAGCTTCTCGGTTGCGGGTTTGGCTGAAGCTTTCTTT
. TRBD1 TRBJ1-2 TRBV19 CASSIATETGWGYTF TGTGCCAGTAGTATAGCGACGGAGACAGGGTGGGGCTACACCTTC
. TRBD2 TRBJ2-5 TRBV5-1 CASKSSGSSETQYF TGCGCCAGCAAATCAAGCGGGAGTTCAGAGACCCAGTACTTC
. . TRBJ2-3 TRBV4-1 CASSQGRARGATDTQYF TGCGCCAGCAGCCAAGGCCGCGCCAGGGGCGCGACAGATACGCAGTATTTT
once TRBD2 TRBJ2-7 TRBV6-5 CASRGLAGGPGQYF TGTGCCAGCAGAGGACTAGCGGGAGGGCCGGGACAGTACTTC
. TRBD1 TRBJ2-4 TRBV5-6 CASSLPGQLAKNIQYF TGTGCCAGCAGTTTACCGGGACAGCTAGCCAAAAACATTCAGTACTTC
. . TRBJ1-3 TRBV7-8 CASRPRIGFGNTIYF TGTGCCAGCAGGCCGAGGATTGGGTTTGGAAACACCATATATTTT
. TRBD1 TRBJ2-7 TRBV7-3 CASSQRTGGYEQYF TGTGCCAGCAGCCAACGGACAGGGGGCTACGAGCAGTACTTC
. TRBD1 TRBJ1-1 TRBV6-4 CASRTTGSTEAFF TGTGCCAGCAGGACGACAGGGTCCACTGAAGCTTTCTTT
few TRBD1 TRBJ2-1 TRBV5-6 CASSPEAYSTGPDNEQFF TGTGCCAGCAGCCCTGAGGCCTATTCGACAGGGCCCGACAATGAGCAGTTCTTC
. TRBD1 TRBJ2-5 TRBV15 CATSGRQGGQWQETQYF TGTGCCACCAGCGGCCGACAGGGGGGGCAATGGCAAGAGACCCAGTACTTC
. . TRBJ1-2 TRBV2 CASSERGFYGYTF TGTGCCAGCAGTGAGCGGGGATTCTATGGCTACACCTTC
. TRBD2 TRBJ2-5 TRBV7-8 CASIKRGGQETQYF TGTGCCAGCATCAAACGGGGGGGGCAAGAGACCCAGTACTTC
. TRBD1 TRBJ1-5 TRBV7-9 CASSALTGEISNQPQHF TGTGCCAGCAGCGCCCTGACAGGGGAGATTAGCAATCAGCCCCAGCATTTT
. . TRBJ2-1 TRBV7-3 CASPPPISVRASSRQFF TGTGCCAGCCCCCCCCCGATCTCGGTGCGTGCTTCCTCCCGGCAGTTCTTC
. TRBD2 TRBJ2-1 TRBV5-4 CASTRTSGTYNEQFF TGTGCCAGCACCCGGACTAGCGGAACCTACAATGAGCAGTTCTTC
. . TRBJ2-3 TRBV18 CASSQQPPQDTQYF TGTGCCAGCTCTCAACAGCCACCCCAAGATACGCAGTATTTT
. . TRBJ1-2 TRBV29-1 CSVDRTVNSYGYTF TGCAGCGTTGACCGGACAGTAAACTCCTATGGCTACACCTTC
. . TRBJ2-7 TRBV15 CATSREVLASPEQYF TGTGCCACCAGCAGAGAAGTGTTAGCCTCTCCGGAGCAGTACTTC